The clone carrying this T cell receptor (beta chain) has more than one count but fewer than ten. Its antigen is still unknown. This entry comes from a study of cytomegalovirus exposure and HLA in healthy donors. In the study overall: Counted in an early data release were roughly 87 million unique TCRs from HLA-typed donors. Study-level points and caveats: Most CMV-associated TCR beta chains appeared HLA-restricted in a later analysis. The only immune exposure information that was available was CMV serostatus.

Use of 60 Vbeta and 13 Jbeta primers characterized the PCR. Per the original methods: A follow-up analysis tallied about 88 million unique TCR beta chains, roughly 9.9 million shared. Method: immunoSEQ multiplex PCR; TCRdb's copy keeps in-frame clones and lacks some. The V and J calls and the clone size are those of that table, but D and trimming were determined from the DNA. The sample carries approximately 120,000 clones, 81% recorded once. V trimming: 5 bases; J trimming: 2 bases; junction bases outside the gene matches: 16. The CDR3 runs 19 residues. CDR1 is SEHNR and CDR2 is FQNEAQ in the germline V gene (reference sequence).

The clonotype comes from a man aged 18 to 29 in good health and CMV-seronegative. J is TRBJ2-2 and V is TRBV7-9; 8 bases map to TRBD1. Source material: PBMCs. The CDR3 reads CASSVSLRGQGANTGELFF. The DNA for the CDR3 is TGTGCCAGCAGCGTCTCGCTCCGTGGGCAGGGGGCCAACACCGGGGAGCTGTTTTTT.